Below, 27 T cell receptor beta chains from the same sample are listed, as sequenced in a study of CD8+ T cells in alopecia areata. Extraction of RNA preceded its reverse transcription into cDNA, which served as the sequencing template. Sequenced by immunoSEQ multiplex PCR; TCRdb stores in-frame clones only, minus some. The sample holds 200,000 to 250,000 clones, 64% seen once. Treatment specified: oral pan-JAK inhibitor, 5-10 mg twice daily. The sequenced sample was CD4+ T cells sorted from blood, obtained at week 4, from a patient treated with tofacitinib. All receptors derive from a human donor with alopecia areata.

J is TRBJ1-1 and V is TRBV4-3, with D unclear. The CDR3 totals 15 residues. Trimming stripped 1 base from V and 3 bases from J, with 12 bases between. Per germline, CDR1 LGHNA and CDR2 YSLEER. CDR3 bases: TGCGCCAGCAGCCAAGTAAGGGTTATGGACACTGAAGCTTTCTTT. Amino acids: CASSQVRVMDTEAFF.

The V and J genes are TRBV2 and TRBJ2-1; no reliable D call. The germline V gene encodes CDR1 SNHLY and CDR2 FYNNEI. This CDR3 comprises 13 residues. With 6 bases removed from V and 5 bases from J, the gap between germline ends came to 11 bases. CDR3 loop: CASRRTINNEQFF. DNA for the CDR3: TGTGCCAGCAGGAGGACCATTAACAATGAGCAGTTCTTC.

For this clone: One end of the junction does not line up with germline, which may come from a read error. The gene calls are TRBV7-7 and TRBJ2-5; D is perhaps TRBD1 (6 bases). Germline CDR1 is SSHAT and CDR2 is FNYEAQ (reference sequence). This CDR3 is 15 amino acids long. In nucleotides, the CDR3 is TGTGCTAGCAGCCTCAGGGGTACGGCTGGGGAGACCCAGTACTTC. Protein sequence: CASSLRGTAGETQYF.

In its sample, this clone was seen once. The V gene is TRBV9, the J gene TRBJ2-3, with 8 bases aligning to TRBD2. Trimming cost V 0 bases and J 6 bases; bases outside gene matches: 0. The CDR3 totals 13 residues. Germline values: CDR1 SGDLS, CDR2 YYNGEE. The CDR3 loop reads CASSVGGGDTQYF. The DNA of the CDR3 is TGTGCCAGCAGCGTAGGCGGGGGGGATACGCAGTATTTT.

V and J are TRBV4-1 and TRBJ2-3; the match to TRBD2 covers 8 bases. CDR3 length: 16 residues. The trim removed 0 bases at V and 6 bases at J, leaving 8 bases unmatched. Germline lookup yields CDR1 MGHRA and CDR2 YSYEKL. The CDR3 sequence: CASSQDGPGGQDTQYF. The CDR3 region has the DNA TGCGCCAGCAGCCAAGATGGACCGGGGGGGCAGGATACGCAGTATTTT.

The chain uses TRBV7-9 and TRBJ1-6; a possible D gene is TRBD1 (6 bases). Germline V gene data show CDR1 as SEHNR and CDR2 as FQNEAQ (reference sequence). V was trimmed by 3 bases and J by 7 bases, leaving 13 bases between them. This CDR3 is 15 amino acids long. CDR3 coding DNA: TGTGCCAGCAGCTTCGGGACAACCCACAATTCACCCCTCCACTTT. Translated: CASSFGTTHNSPLHF.

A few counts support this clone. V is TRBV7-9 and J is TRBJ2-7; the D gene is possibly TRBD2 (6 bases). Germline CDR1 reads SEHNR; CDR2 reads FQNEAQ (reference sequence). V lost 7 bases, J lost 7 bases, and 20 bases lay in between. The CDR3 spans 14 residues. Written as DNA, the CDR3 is TGTGCCAGCACCCCGGGGGTCACGGGAGATGAGCAGTACTTC. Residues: CASTPGVTGDEQYF.

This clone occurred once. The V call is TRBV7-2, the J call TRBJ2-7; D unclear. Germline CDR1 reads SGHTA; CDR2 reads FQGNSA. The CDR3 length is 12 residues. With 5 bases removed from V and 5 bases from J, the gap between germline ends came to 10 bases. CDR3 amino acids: CASSRAAHEQYF. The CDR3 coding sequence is TGTGCCAGCAGCCGGGCGGCCCACGAGCAGTACTTC. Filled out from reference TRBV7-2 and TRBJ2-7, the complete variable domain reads GAGVSQSPSNKVTEKGKDVELRCDPISGHTALYWYRQSLGQGLEFLIYFQGNSAPDKSGLPSDRFSAERTGGSVSTLTIQRTQQEDSAVYLCASSRAAHEQYFGPGTRLTVT.

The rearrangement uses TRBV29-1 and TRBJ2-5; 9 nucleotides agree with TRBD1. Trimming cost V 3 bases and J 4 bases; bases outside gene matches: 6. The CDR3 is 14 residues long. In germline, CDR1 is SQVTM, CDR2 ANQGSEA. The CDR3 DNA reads TGCAGCGTTGAGGGGACAGGGTTGGGAGAGACCCAGTACTTC. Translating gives CSVEGTGLGETQYF.

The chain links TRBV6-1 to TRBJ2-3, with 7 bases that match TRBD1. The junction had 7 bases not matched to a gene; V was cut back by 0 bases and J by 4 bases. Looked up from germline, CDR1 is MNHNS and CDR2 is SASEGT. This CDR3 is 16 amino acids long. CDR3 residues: CASSEALAGGSDTQYF. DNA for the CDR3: TGTGCCAGCAGTGAAGCGCTGGCAGGGGGATCAGATACGCAGTATTTT.

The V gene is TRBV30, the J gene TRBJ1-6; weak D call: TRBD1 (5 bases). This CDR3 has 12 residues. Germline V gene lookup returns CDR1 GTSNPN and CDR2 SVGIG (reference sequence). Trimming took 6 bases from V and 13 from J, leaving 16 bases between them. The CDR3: CACYPANRPLHF. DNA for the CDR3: TGTGCCTGTTACCCCGCCAACAGGCCCCTCCACTTT. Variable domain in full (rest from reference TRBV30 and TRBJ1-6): SQTIHQWPATLVQPVGSPLSLECTVEGTSNPNLYWYRQAAGRGLQLLFYSVGIGQISSEVPQNLSASRPQDRQFILSSKKLLLSDSGFYLCACYPANRPLHFGNGTRLTVT.

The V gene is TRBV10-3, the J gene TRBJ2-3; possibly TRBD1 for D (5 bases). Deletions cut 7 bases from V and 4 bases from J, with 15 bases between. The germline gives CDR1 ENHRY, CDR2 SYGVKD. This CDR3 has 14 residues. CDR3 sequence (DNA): TGTGCCATCAACGGTCAAGGGGTATCAGATACGCAGTATTTT. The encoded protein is CAINGQGVSDTQYF.

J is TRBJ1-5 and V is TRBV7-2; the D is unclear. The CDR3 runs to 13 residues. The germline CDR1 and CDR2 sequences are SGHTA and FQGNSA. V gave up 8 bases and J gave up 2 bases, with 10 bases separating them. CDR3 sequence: CASRGDGNQPQHF. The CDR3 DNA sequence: TGTGCCAGCCGGGGAGATGGCAATCAGCCCCAGCATTTT.

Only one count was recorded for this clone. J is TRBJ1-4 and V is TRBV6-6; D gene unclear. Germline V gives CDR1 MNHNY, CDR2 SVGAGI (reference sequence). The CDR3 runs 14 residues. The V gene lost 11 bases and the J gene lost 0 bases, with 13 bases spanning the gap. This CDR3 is CAGPVPSTNEKLFF. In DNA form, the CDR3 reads TGTGCCGGACCGGTGCCCTCAACTAATGAAAAACTGTTTTTT.

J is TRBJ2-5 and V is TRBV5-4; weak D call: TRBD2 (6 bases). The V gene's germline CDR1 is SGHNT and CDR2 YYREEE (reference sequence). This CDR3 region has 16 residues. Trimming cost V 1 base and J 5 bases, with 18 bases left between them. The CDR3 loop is CASSLSGWRGDETQYF. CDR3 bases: TGTGCCAGCAGCTTGTCGGGTTGGCGGGGAGACGAGACCCAGTACTTC. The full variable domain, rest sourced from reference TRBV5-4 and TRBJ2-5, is ETGVTQSPTHLIKTRGQQVTLRCSSQSGHNTVSWYQQALGQGPQFIFQYYREEENGRGNFPPRFSGLQFPNYSSELNVNALELDDSALYLCASSLSGWRGDETQYFGPGTRLLVL.

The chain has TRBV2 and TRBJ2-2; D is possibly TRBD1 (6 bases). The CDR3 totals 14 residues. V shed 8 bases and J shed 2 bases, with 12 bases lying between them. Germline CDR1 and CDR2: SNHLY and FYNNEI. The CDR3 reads CASGLGHNTGELFF. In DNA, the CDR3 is TGTGCCAGCGGCCTGGGACATAACACCGGGGAGCTGTTTTTT.

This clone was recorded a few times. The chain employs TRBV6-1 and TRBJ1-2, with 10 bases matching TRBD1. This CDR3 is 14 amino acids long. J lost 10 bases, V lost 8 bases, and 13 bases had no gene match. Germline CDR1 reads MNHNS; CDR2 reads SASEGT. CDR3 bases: TGTGCCAGCGGCTCGGGACAGGGGAATTTGGTCTACACCTTC. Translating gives CASGSGQGNLVYTF.

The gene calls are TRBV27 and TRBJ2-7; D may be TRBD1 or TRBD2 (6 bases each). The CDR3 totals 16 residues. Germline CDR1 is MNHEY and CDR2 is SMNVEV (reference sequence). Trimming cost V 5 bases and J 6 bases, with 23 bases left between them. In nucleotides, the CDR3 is TGTGCCAGCAGTAGCTTCTACTGGGGGGCCGATCGCGAGCAGTACTTC. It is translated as CASSSFYWGADREQYF.

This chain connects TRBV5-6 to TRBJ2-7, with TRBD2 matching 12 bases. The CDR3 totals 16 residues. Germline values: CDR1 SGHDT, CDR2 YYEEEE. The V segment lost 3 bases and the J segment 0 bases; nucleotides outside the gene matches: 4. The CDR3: CASSSRLAGVSYEQYF. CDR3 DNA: TGTGCCAGCAGCTCGAGACTAGCGGGGGTCTCCTACGAGCAGTACTTC.

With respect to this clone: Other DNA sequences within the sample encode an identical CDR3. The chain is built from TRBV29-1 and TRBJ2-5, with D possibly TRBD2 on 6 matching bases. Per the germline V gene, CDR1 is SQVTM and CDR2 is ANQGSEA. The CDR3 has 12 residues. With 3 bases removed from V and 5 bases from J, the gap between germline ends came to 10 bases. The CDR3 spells CSVDRGRETQYF. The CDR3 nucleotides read TGCAGCGTTGACCGGGGGAGGGAGACCCAGTACTTC.

CDR3 DNA: TGCAGCGTAGACACTAGCGGGGGCACAGATACGCAGTATTTT. It translates to CSVDTSGGTDTQYF. The V and J genes are TRBV29-1 and TRBJ2-3; TRBD2 matches 10 bases. From germline, CDR1 is SQVTM and CDR2 ANQGSEA. The CDR3 is made up of 14 amino acids. Germline trimming cut 6 bases from V and 1 base from J; bases unmatched to any gene: 4.

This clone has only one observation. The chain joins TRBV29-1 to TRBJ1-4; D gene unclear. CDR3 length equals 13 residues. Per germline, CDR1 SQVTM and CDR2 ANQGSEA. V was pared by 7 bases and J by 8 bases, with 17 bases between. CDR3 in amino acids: CSAMDQIGEKLFF. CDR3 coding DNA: TGCAGCGCCATGGATCAGATCGGGGAAAAACTGTTTTTT.

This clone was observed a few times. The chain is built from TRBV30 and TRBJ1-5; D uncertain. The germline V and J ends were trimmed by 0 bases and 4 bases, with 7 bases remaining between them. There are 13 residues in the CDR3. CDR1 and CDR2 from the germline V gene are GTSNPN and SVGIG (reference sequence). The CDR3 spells CAWSVRINQPQHF. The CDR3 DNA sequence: TGTGCCTGGAGTGTACGAATAAATCAGCCCCAGCATTTT. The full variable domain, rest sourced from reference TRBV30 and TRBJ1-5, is SQTIHQWPATLVQPVGSPLSLECTVEGTSNPNLYWYRQAAGRGLQLLFYSVGIGQISSEVPQNLSASRPQDRQFILSSKKLLLSDSGFYLCAWSVRINQPQHFGDGTRLSIL.

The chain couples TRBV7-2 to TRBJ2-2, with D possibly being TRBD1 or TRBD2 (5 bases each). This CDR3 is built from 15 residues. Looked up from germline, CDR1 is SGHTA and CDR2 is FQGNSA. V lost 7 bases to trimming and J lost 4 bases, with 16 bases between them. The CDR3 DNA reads TGTGCCAGCACCCCCTCGGGGACGGGCACCGGGGAGCTGTTTTTT. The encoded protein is CASTPSGTGTGELFF.

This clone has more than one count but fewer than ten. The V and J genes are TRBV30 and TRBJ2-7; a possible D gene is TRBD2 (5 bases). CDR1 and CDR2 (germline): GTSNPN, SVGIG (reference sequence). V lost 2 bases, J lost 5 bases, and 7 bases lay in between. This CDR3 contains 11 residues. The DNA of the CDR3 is TGTGCCTGGAGTACCGGGAACGAGCAGTACTTC. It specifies CAWSTGNEQYF.

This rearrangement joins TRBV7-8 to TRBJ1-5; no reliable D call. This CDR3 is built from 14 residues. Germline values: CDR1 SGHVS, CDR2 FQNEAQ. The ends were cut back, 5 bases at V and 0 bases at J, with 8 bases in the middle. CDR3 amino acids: CASSAHLSNQPQHF. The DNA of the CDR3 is TGTGCCAGCAGCGCCCATCTTAGCAATCAGCCCCAGCATTTT.

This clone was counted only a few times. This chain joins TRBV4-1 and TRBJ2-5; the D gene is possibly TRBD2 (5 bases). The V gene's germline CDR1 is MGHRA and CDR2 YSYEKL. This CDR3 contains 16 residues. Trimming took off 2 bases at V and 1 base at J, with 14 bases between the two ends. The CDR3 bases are TGCGCCAGCAGCCAAAACCCGAGCGGTCTCCAAGAGACCCAGTACTTC. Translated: CASSQNPSGLQETQYF.